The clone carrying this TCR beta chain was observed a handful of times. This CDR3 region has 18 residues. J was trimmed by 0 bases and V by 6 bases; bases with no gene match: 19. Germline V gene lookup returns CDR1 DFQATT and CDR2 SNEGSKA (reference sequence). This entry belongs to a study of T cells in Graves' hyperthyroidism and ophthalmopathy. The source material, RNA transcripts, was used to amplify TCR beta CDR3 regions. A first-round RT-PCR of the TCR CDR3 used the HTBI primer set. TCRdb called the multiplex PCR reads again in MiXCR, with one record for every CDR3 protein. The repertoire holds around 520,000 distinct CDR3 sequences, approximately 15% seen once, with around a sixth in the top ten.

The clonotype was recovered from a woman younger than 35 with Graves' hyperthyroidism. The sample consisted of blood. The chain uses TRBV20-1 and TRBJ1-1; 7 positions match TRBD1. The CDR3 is CSALLVGGYRGMNTEAFF. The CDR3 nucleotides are TGCAGTGCCCTGCTCGTCGGGGGGTACAGGGGCATGAACACTGAAGCTTTCTTT.